This T cell receptor (beta chain) was sequenced in a study of T cells in tuberculosis. Some clones are missing from TCRdb's copy, which holds only in-frame ones; the method was immunoSEQ multiplex PCR. The sample comprises some 22,000 clones, 97% of which are singletons, and 5% to 8% rests with the top ten. This clone was observed once. Sequencing input: PBMCs. The TCR comes from a donor aged 5-35 years with latent tuberculosis or without tuberculosis infection.

CDR3 DNA sequence: TGTGCCAGCAGTTACGCCCGTGGCAGCTACAATGAGCAGTTCTTC. The encoded protein is CASSYARGSYNEQFF. V is TRBV6-5 and J is TRBJ2-1; D is ambiguous. Germline V CDR1 and CDR2: MNHEY, SVGAGI. The CDR3 sequence is 15 residues long. V gave up 2 bases and J gave up 3 bases, with 11 bases separating them.